These T cell receptor beta chains were read from a single sample in a study of blood T cell repertoires in COVID-19. TCRdb's table, derived via immunoSEQ multiplex PCR, lists solely in-frame clones and lacks some. The repertoire consists of 270,000 or so clones, with more than 65% occurring once and the leading ten covering roughly 3.1%. Sequencing was done on a sample of peripheral blood. The receptors here all came from a woman under 30 with acute or convalescent COVID-19. Both conserved end residues are part of each CDR3. The D gene is left open where the match is weak. Clone size is not always given. Where it is, it says once, few, many or a class for expanded clones.

V gene,J gene,D gene,clone size,CDR3 DNA,CDR3 protein
TRBV7-9,TRBJ2-7,.,.,TGTGCCAGCAGCTCCCGGGACAACTACGAGCAGTACTTC,CASSSRDNYEQYF
TRBV6-2/TRBV6-3,TRBJ2-5,.,.,TGTGCCAGCAGTTACAGGGCCGGACTATGGGAGACCCAGTACTTC,CASSYRAGLWETQYF
TRBV20-1,TRBJ1-1,.,.,TGCAGTGCTAGTGGGACACAAACGATGTCGGACACTGAAGCTTTCTTT,CSASGTQTMSDTEAFF
TRBV6-2/TRBV6-3,TRBJ2-2,TRBD1,.,TGTGCCAGCAGCCTCGACAGGGCGAACACCGGGGAGCTGTTTTTT,CASSLDRANTGELFF
TRBV6-2/TRBV6-3,TRBJ1-1,.,.,TGTGCCAGCAGCCGCCAGGGGTTCACTGAAGCTTTCTTT,CASSRQGFTEAFF
TRBV29-1,TRBJ1-2,.,.,TGCAGCGTCGAGCCGAGGACCTCAGGGAACTATGGCTACACCTTC,CSVEPRTSGNYGYTF
TRBV6-5,TRBJ2-7,.,.,TGTGCCAGCAGTTACGCCCCGCTAGTTCCCCCCGACGAGCAGTACTTC,CASSYAPLVPPDEQYF
TRBV30,TRBJ1-2,.,.,TGTGCCTGGAGTGTATATGAGATAAGGGGAGGGGGATATGGCTACACCTTC,CAWSVYEIRGGGYGYTF
TRBV4-3,TRBJ2-2,.,few,TGCGCCAGCAGCCAAGGGTCCCGGGTCACCGGGGAGCTGTTTTTT,CASSQGSRVTGELFF
TRBV9,TRBJ1-2,TRBD1,.,TGTGCCAGCAGCGTAGGGGGGACAGATTATGGCTACACCTTC,CASSVGGTDYGYTF
TRBV9,TRBJ2-5,.,.,TGTGCCAGCAGTGGCCTAGGGGCAGAGACCCAGTACTTC,CASSGLGAETQYF
TRBV7-2,TRBJ1-1,TRBD1,once,TGTGCCAGCAAAACAGGGGAGCACACTGAAGCTTTCTTT,CASKTGEHTEAFF
TRBV5-5,TRBJ2-1,TRBD2,.,TGTGCCAGCAGCTGGGACCTAGCGGGGGCTTACAATGAGCAGTTCTTC,CASSWDLAGAYNEQFF
TRBV7-3,TRBJ2-3,TRBD2,once,TGTGCCAGCAGCTTAAGTTGGGCTAGCGGGACAGATACGCAGTATTTT,CASSLSWASGTDTQYF
TRBV6-5,TRBJ1-1,.,.,TGTGCCAGCACCCTGGGGAGGTTCCCTGAAGCTTTCTTT,CASTLGRFPEAFF
TRBV5-8,TRBJ2-1,TRBD2,.,TGTGCCAGCAGCTGGGGACTAGCGCTCCACAATGAGCAGTTCTTC,CASSWGLALHNEQFF
TRBV27,TRBJ1-4,TRBD1,.,TGTGCCAGCAGCCCAACAGGGGCGGTATGGGCAACTAATGAAAAACTGTTTTTT,CASSPTGAVWATNEKLFF
TRBV9,TRBJ1-1,.,.,TGTGCCAGCGGACAGATGAACACTGAAGCTTTCTTT,CASGQMNTEAFF
TRBV28,TRBJ1-1,.,many,TGTGCCAGCAGTCCGAGGGGGGGGTTCGGGAACACTGAAGCTTTCTTT,CASSPRGGFGNTEAFF
TRBV29-1,TRBJ2-1,TRBD2,few,TGCAGCGTTGACGACGGGACTAGCGGGAAGAAGCAGTTCTTC,CSVDDGTSGKKQFF
TRBV27,TRBJ1-5,TRBD1,.,TGTGCCAGCAGTGGACAGGGGGTGTATAGCAATCAGCCCCAGCATTTT,CASSGQGVYSNQPQHF
TRBV2,TRBJ2-3,TRBD2,.,TGTGCCAGCCACGGTGAGCGGGAGATGGGTACTAGCACAGATACGCAGTATTTT,CASHGEREMGTSTDTQYF
TRBV13,TRBJ2-2,TRBD2,.,TGTGCCAGCAGCTTAATCATGGCGGGAGCTGGGGAGCTGTTTTTT,CASSLIMAGAGELFF
TRBV5-1,TRBJ2-7,TRBD1,.,TGCGCCTGCCGGCGGACAGGGTCCTACGAGCAGTACTTC,CACRRTGSYEQYF
TRBV4-3,TRBJ2-3,TRBD1,.,TGCGCCAGCAGCCAAGAGACAGGGCCCCAGGGAGATACGCAGTATTTT,CASSQETGPQGDTQYF
TRBV10-2,TRBJ2-7,.,.,TGCGCCAGCAGCAACGGACAGCGGTACGAGCAGTACTTC,CASSNGQRYEQYF
TRBV12-3/TRBV12-4,TRBJ2-1,TRBD2,.,TGTGCCACACAGCGGGACTCCTACAATGAGCAGTTCTTC,CATQRDSYNEQFF
TRBV7-9,TRBJ1-3,.,medium-sized,TGTGCCAGCAGCTTAAGTCTCGCAGGGATAAACACCATATATTTT,CASSLSLAGINTIYF
TRBV28,TRBJ1-5,.,.,TGTGCCAGCAGTTTGGGGCAGCCTAATCAGCCCCAGCATTTT,CASSLGQPNQPQHF
TRBV18,TRBJ2-1,.,.,TGTGCCAGCTCACCGGGCGGGAACCGGTTAGATGAGCAGTTCTTC,CASSPGGNRLDEQFF
TRBV18,TRBJ2-1,.,.,TGTGCCAGCTCACCCCGCGGACTCCGTAAGGATCATGAGCAGTTCTTC,CASSPRGLRKDHEQFF
TRBV7-2,TRBJ1-2,TRBD1,.,TGTGCCAGCAGCTTAGCAGGGGGCGTAGGAGGCTACACCTTC,CASSLAGGVGGYTF
TRBV4-3,TRBJ2-3,TRBD1,once,TGCGCCAGCAGCCAACCGGGACAGGGGGCGGGAGATACGCAGTATTTT,CASSQPGQGAGDTQYF
TRBV29-1,TRBJ1-5,.,few,TGCAGCGTTACCGGGCGGGGGGCTGGTCAGCCCCAGCATTTT,CSVTGRGAGQPQHF
TRBV4-3,TRBJ1-2,.,.,TGCGCCAGCAGCCAAGTGGGCGGGGAAACCTCCTATGGCTACACCTTC,CASSQVGGETSYGYTF
TRBV30,TRBJ1-5,TRBD1,many,TGTGCCTACGGGACAGGGAGTAGTAGCAATCAGCCCCAGCATTTT,CAYGTGSSSNQPQHF
TRBV5-4,TRBJ1-2,.,.,TGTGCCAGCAGCTTGGCCGCTTCAGGGGCAGGCTATGGCTACACCTTC,CASSLAASGAGYGYTF
TRBV9,TRBJ2-1,.,once,TGTGCCAGCAGCGTAGTTGCCGACCCAGGGAATGAGCAGTTCTTC,CASSVVADPGNEQFF
TRBV9,TRBJ2-2,.,.,TGTGCCAGCAGCTTAGTCGCCCTATCAGGGTCAACCGGGGAGCTGTTTTTT,CASSLVALSGSTGELFF
TRBV9,TRBJ2-5,TRBD2,.,TGTGCCAGCAGCCCGGGACTAGCGGGAGAAGAGACCCAGTACTTC,CASSPGLAGEETQYF
TRBV6-4,TRBJ2-3,.,few,TGTGCCAGCAGTGAACGCCAGGGGGGTGGTGCAGATACGCAGTATTTT,CASSERQGGGADTQYF
TRBV28,TRBJ2-3,.,.,TGTGCCAGCAGGACCGGACAGCACACAGATACGCAGTATTTT,CASRTGQHTDTQYF
TRBV15,TRBJ2-3,TRBD2,.,TGTGCCACCAGCAGAGAGCGGGAGGGCCCAGATACGCAGTATTTT,CATSREREGPDTQYF
TRBV11-3,TRBJ2-7,TRBD2,.,TGTGCCAGCAGCCCGGGGGGGGGAGTACCGAAAGAGCAGTACTTC,CASSPGGGVPKEQYF
TRBV6-5,TRBJ2-7,.,.,TGTGCCAGCAGTTATGAACAGGGTCAAAGCTACGAGCAGTACTTC,CASSYEQGQSYEQYF
TRBV24-1,TRBJ2-1,TRBD2,.,TGTGCCACCAGTGATTTGCTAGAGGGTAGCGGGAGGGCCCGGCAGTTCTTC,CATSDLLEGSGRARQFF